The 22 T cell receptor beta chains below all came from one sample that was sequenced in a study of regulatory T cells in long-lasting Graves disease. Time point in this sample: newly diagnosed GD, antithyroid drugs for less than 3 months. PBMC-derived RNA was used for the TCR library. TCR beta libraries were built with iRepertoire HTBI primers and Arm-PCR of CDR3 regions. One entry per CDR3 protein results from TCRdb running MiXCR on the multiplex PCR reads. This table has approximately 470,000 distinct CDR3 sequences, around 15% appearing once. These data were also filed under a second study, of T cells in Graves' hyperthyroidism and ophthalmopathy.

The material was peripheral blood mononuclear cells (PBMCs), obtained at new diagnosis, from a patient treated with antithyroid drugs. These receptors were collected from a man in his forties with Graves disease.

This clonotype was counted many times. The chain joins TRBV11-2 to TRBJ1-4, with unresolved D. V was clipped by 4 bases and J by 8 bases, with 11 bases between them. CDR1 SGHAT and CDR2 FQNNGV come from the germline V gene. The CDR3 has 13 amino acids. The CDR3 sequence is CASSYQTREKLFF. Here the CDR3 DNA reads TGTGCCAGCAGCTATCAGACCCGGGAAAAACTGTTTTTT.

This clonotype was detected ten times or more. The CDR3 region is CASQRDYFSYEQYF. The DNA of the CDR3 is TGTGCCAGCCAGCGGGACTATTTCTCCTACGAGCAGTACTTC. The rearrangement joins TRBV7-2 to TRBJ2-7, with 7 bases identical to TRBD2. Germline CDR1 SGHTA, CDR2 FQGNSA. This CDR3 spans 14 amino acids. Trimming took 8 bases from V and 0 from J; bases not matched to a gene: 7.

This clonotype was seen repeatedly, ten times or more. V and J are TRBV3-1 and TRBJ1-4, with TRBD1 matching 8 bases. Germline V gene sequence: CDR1 LGHDT, CDR2 YNNKEL (reference sequence). The CDR3 loop spans 17 amino acids. Unmatched junction bases numbered 14, after V lost 4 bases and J lost 7 bases. The CDR3 DNA is TGTGCCAGCAGCCCAAACTGGCAGGGGGCGACGTCTGAAAAACTGTTTTTT. Protein sequence: CASSPNWQGATSEKLFF.

This clonotype was seen at least ten times. The chain joins TRBV6-2 or TRBV6-3 to TRBJ2-2; 7 nucleotides line up with TRBD2. V was clipped by 0 bases and J by 4 bases; unmatched bases: 2. The CDR3 runs to 15 residues. Germline assignment: CDR1 MNHEY and CDR2 SVGEGT. The CDR3 DNA reads TGTGCCAGCAGTTACTCGACGGGGGGCACCGGGGAGCTGTTTTTT. It is translated as CASSYSTGGTGELFF.

V is TRBV3-1 and J is TRBJ2-3; 9 bases map to TRBD2. The CDR3 has 16 residues. Germline CDR1 LGHDT, CDR2 YNNKEL (reference sequence). V lost 4 bases, J lost 2 bases, and 7 bases stayed unmatched. The CDR3 is CASSLEREASTDTQYF. The CDR3 bases are TGTGCCAGCAGCCTCGAGCGGGAGGCCTCCACAGATACGCAGTATTTT.

This clonotype was counted a few times. The CDR3 DNA follows: TGTGCCTGGAGTTCGACTAGCAAGGATGAGCAGTTCTTC. Protein sequence: CAWSSTSKDEQFF. The J gene is TRBJ2-1, the V gene TRBV30; 7 nucleotides align to TRBD2. The CDR3 runs 13 residues. Per germline, CDR1 GTSNPN and CDR2 SVGIG (reference sequence). The V segment lost 2 bases and the J segment 8 bases; nucleotides outside the gene matches: 6.

This clonotype was observed a few times. The chain recombines TRBV7-9 with TRBJ1-2; D unclear. The CDR3 loop spans 14 amino acids. V lost 2 bases, J lost 2 bases, and 9 bases lay in between. Looked up from germline, CDR1 is SEHNR and CDR2 is FQNEAQ (reference sequence). For the CDR3, the DNA is TGTGCCAGCAGCTTACCCAGTACAAACTATGGCTACACCTTC. Amino acid sequence: CASSLPSTNYGYTF.

The sample holds a few counts of this clonotype. The CDR3 sequence is CAGRGTYEQYF. CDR3 coding DNA: TGCGCGGGCAGGGGGACCTACGAGCAGTACTTC. The chain recombines TRBV29-1 with TRBJ2-7; TRBD1 aligns across 7 bases. The CDR3 spans 11 residues. Per germline, CDR1 SQVTM and CDR2 ANQGSEA.

As to this clonotype: A single base separates this from a much larger clone, so it may be a read error. J is TRBJ1-5 and V is TRBV28; 7 bases are a match to TRBD1. CDR1 is MDHEN, CDR2 SYDVKM, per germline. CDR3 length equals 13 residues. CDR3 amino acids: CAISDRSNQPRHF. CDR3 nucleotides: TGTGCCATCTCGGACAGGAGCAATCAGCCCCGGCATTTT.

This clonotype was counted ten times or more. The CDR3 DNA is TGTGCCAGCAGTTCAGCCCCAGGGGGCGAGTTGCAGCCCCAGCATTTT. Translating gives CASSSAPGGELQPQHF. The chain employs TRBV12-3 or TRBV12-4 and TRBJ1-5, with 8 bases matching TRBD1. The V and J ends lost 4 bases and 7 bases, in that order; junction bases with no gene match: 12. CDR3 length equals 16 residues.

At least ten counts were recorded for this clonotype. The chain is built from TRBV29-1 and TRBJ2-5; TRBD2 might be the D (5 bases). The CDR3 length is 12 residues. Deletions cut 1 base from V and 7 bases from J, with 10 bases between. Germline V gene sequence: CDR1 SQVTM, CDR2 ANQGSEA. The CDR3 DNA is TGCAGCGTTGAAGTGGGTGGAGGGACCCAGTACTTC. This encodes CSVEVGGGTQYF.

This chain uses TRBV2 with TRBJ2-1; TRBD2 is a possible D gene (5 bases). Trimming cost V 5 bases and J 5 bases, with 13 bases left between them. The CDR3 extends over 14 amino acids. CDR1 and CDR2 (germline): SNHLY, FYNNEI. CDR3: CASSRGTPHNEQFF. The CDR3 DNA reads TGTGCCAGCAGTCGGGGAACCCCCCACAATGAGCAGTTCTTC.

This clonotype has only a few counts. This chain connects TRBV19 to TRBJ2-7; D possibly corresponds to TRBD1 (5 bases). CDR3 length equals 14 residues. V was cut by 3 bases and J by 3 bases, with 12 bases left in between. Germline lookup yields CDR1 LNHDA and CDR2 SQIVND (reference sequence). CDR3 in amino acids: CASSMGLEIYEQYF. In DNA form, the CDR3 reads TGTGCCAGTAGTATGGGGCTAGAAATCTACGAGCAGTACTTC.

Many counts were recorded for this clonotype. This chain connects TRBV24-1 to TRBJ2-1, with 9 bases lining up with TRBD1. CDR3 length: 13 amino acids. Germline trimming cut 10 bases from V and 7 bases from J; bases unmatched to any gene: 7. The germline V gene has CDR1 KGHDR and CDR2 SFDVKD. CDR3 nucleotides: TGTGCCACGGGACAGGGAGGGGTTAATGAGCAGTTCTTC. It specifies CATGQGGVNEQFF.

The gene calls are TRBV7-2 and TRBJ2-5; D is undetermined. With 2 bases removed from V and 1 base from J, the gap between germline ends came to 14 bases. From germline, CDR1 is SGHTA and CDR2 FQGNSA. The CDR3 is 16 amino acids. The CDR3 is CASSLWGMSLQETQYF. CDR3 bases: TGTGCCAGCAGCTTATGGGGAATGAGTCTCCAAGAGACCCAGTACTTC.

This sequence joins TRBV19 and TRBJ2-1, with D perhaps TRBD1 or TRBD2 (6 bases each). Trimming took off 0 bases at V and 0 bases at J, with 12 bases between the two ends. CDR3 length: 17 residues. Germline V lookup: CDR1 LNHDA, CDR2 SQIVND (reference sequence). The CDR3 DNA follows: TGTGCCAGTAGTATAGACGGCGGAGGGGGCTCCTACAATGAGCAGTTCTTC. Amino acids: CASSIDGGGGSYNEQFF.

This clonotype was detected ten times or more. The chain is built from TRBV5-1 and TRBJ2-1; TRBD2 matches at 11 bases. The V segment lost 4 bases and the J segment 8 bases; nucleotides outside the gene matches: 20. The CDR3 spans 19 residues. The V gene's germline CDR1 is SGHRS and CDR2 YFSETQ. In DNA, the CDR3 is TGCGCCAGCAGCCTAGCGACAGGGCTACTAGCGGGGGTACGCGATGAGCAGTTCTTC. This sequence encodes CASSLATGLLAGVRDEQFF.

To note about this clonotype: With a much larger clone just one base away, this may be a read error. The V and J genes are TRBV2 and TRBJ2-5; TRBD2 is a possible D gene (5 bases). Per germline, CDR1 SNHLY and CDR2 FYNNEI. This CDR3 region has 14 residues. The germline V and J ends were trimmed by 4 bases and 5 bases, with 14 bases remaining between them. The CDR3 sequence is CASSGGLPAETQYF. In nucleotides, the CDR3 is TGTGCCAGCAGTGGCGGACTTCCCGCCGAGACCCAGTACTTC.

In this sample, this clonotype turned up many times. The chain has TRBV5-6 and TRBJ2-5; possible D gene TRBD1, 7 bases. The V and J ends lost 4 bases and 4 bases respectively, with 17 bases between them. The CDR3 covers 15 residues. Germline V gives CDR1 SGHDT, CDR2 YYEEEE. The CDR3 DNA reads TGTGCCAGCAGCCGACAGGGAGCGGGTCCAGAGACCCAGTACTTC. Protein: CASSRQGAGPETQYF.

This clonotype was seen many times. The chain recombines TRBV20-1 with TRBJ1-2, with D unresolved. Deletions cut 4 bases from V and 0 bases from J, with 15 bases between. The CDR3 is made up of 15 amino acids. Germline V gene sequence: CDR1 DFQATT, CDR2 SNEGSKA (reference sequence). This CDR3 is CSATREATPNYGYTF. Here the CDR3 DNA reads TGCAGTGCTACCAGAGAGGCGACACCTAACTATGGCTACACCTTC.

As concerns this clonotype: With a much larger clone just one base away, this may be a read error. J is TRBJ1-2 and V is TRBV28; TRBD1 aligns across 7 bases. The V gene's germline CDR1 is MDHEN and CDR2 SYDVKM. The length of the CDR3 is 14 residues. CDR3 amino acids: CASATGGQGGGCTF. Here the CDR3 DNA reads TGTGCCAGCGCCACGGGCGGGCAGGGGGGAGGCTGCACCTTC.

This clonotype showed up just a few times. The chain has TRBV20-1 and TRBJ2-3; the D call may be TRBD1 or TRBD2 (5 bases each). CDR1 DFQATT and CDR2 SNEGSKA come from the germline V gene (reference sequence). The CDR3 consists of 13 residues. Trimming took off 0 bases at V and 1 base at J, with 5 bases between the two ends. The CDR3 region is CSAREGRTDTQYF. The CDR3 coding sequence is TGCAGTGCTAGAGAGGGACGCACAGATACGCAGTATTTT.